The 22 T cell receptor beta chains in this list originate from one sample, sequenced in a study of CD8+CD57+ T cells in acquired aplastic anemia. Profiling of TCR beta VDJ combinations and CDR3 sequences used genomic DNA as template. One entry per CDR3 protein results from TCRdb running MiXCR on the reads. The data contain a few hundred thousand distinct CDR3 sequences, around 63% of them singletons. Sequences were obtained from sorted CD4+, CD8+, or CD8+CD57+ T cells (not recorded which) from PBMCs. All receptors come from a human donor in good health.

The rearrangement joins TRBV15 to TRBJ2-7; weak D call: TRBD2 (5 bases). The CDR3 length is 16 residues. V was clipped by 4 bases and J by 4 bases, with 20 bases between them. Germline CDR1 is LNHNV and CDR2 is YYDKDF (reference sequence). The CDR3 is CATSNHGETGSYEQYF. Here the CDR3 DNA reads TGTGCCACCAGCAATCACGGGGAGACTGGTTCGTACGAGCAGTACTTC.

The chain couples TRBV7-8 to TRBJ2-3; no clear D gene. The CDR3 covers 16 residues. Trimming stripped 4 bases from V and 0 bases from J, with 14 bases between. Germline V lookup: CDR1 SGHVS, CDR2 FQNEAQ. The CDR3 nucleotides are TGTGCCAGCAGCTCCCTTACGAGTTCTAGCACAGATACGCAGTATTTT. The encoded protein is CASSSLTSSSTDTQYF.

V gene TRBV7-3 combines with J gene TRBJ1-1, with 9 nucleotides matching TRBD1. Germline CDR1 reads SGHTA; CDR2 reads FQGTGA. This CDR3 is 17 amino acids long. With V trimmed by 5 bases and J by 5 bases, 15 bases remained unmatched. CDR3 nucleotides: TGTGCCAGCAGCGCCTACCCCGGGACAGGGATATGGACTGAAGCTTTCTTT. This translates into CASSAYPGTGIWTEAFF. Using reference TRBV7-3 and TRBJ1-1 for the parts outside the CDR3, the full variable domain is GAGVSQTPSNKVTEKGKYVELRCDPISGHTALYWYRQSLGQGPEFLIYFQGTGAADDSGLPNDRFFAVRPEGSVSTLKIQRTERGDSAVYLCASSAYPGTGIWTEAFFGQGTRLTVV.

This clonotype has more than one count but fewer than ten. V is TRBV20-1 and J is TRBJ2-7; D could derive from TRBD1 or TRBD2 (5 bases each). The CDR3 spans 13 residues. Trimming took 6 bases from V and 2 from J, leaving 14 bases between them. Germline V gene lookup returns CDR1 DFQATT and CDR2 SNEGSKA (reference sequence). The CDR3 region is CSARDARAYEQYF. CDR3 nucleotide sequence: TGCAGTGCGAGGGACGCCAGGGCCTACGAGCAGTACTTC.

This clonotype occurred many times. The chain is built from TRBV5-8 and TRBJ1-1; D is ambiguous. CDR3 size: 13 residues. V was clipped by 0 bases and J by 2 bases, with 5 bases between them. Germline CDR1 and CDR2: SGHTS and YDEGEE. The DNA of the CDR3 is TGTGCCAGCAGCTTGGGAGTTAACACTGAAGCTTTCTTT. Its protein product is CASSLGVNTEAFF. Filled out from reference TRBV5-8 and TRBJ1-1, the complete variable domain reads EAGVTQSPTHLIKTRGQQATLRCSPISGHTSVYWYQQALGLGLQFLLWYDEGEERNRGNFPPRFSGRQFPNYSSELNVNALELEDSALYLCASSLGVNTEAFFGQGTRLTVV.

This clonotype showed up just a few times. The chain combines TRBV9 with TRBJ1-2, with D unresolved. V lost 1 base and J 5 bases, leaving 9 bases between the germline ends. CDR1 SGDLS and CDR2 YYNGEE come from the germline V gene. This CDR3 has 13 residues. DNA of the CDR3: TGTGCCAGCAGCGTACAGTCCGGGTATGGCTACACCTTC. It yields the protein CASSVQSGYGYTF.

This clonotype was seen at least ten times. The chain employs TRBV7-3 and TRBJ2-3; 7 bases map to TRBD2. The V segment lost 1 base and the J segment 2 bases; nucleotides outside the gene matches: 12. CDR3 length: 18 amino acids. Looked up from germline, CDR1 is SGHTA and CDR2 is FQGTGA. CDR3 DNA: TGTGCCAGCAGCTTAAATGTTTTCGGGGGGACCCACACAGATACGCAGTATTTT. Translated, it gives CASSLNVFGGTHTDTQYF.

This clonotype was observed at least ten times. The CDR3 here is CASSYGLDRVGTEAFF. The DNA for the CDR3 is TGTGCCAGCAGTTACGGCCTCGACAGGGTTGGCACTGAAGCTTTCTTT. The gene calls are TRBV6-2 or TRBV6-3 and TRBJ1-1, with 7 bases lining up with TRBD1. CDR3 length equals 16 residues. Germline CDR1 is MNHEY and CDR2 is SVGEGT. V gave up 2 bases and J gave up 4 bases; unmatched junction bases: 10.

This clonotype turned up a few times. This clone may be a read error of a much larger clone one base away. The rearrangement joins TRBV6-5 to TRBJ2-7; the D is unclear. Germline V gene sequence: CDR1 MNHEY, CDR2 SVGAGI. With 2 bases removed from V and 3 bases from J, the gap between germline ends came to 8 bases. This CDR3 has 13 amino acids. Here the CDR3 DNA reads TGTGCCAGCAGTTACGACCAGGACTACGAGCAGTACTTC. This encodes CASSYDQDYEQYF.

This clonotype was recorded at least ten times. The CDR3 spells CASSLLLGRPGTGELFF. Written as DNA, the CDR3 is TGCGCCAGCAGCTTGTTACTCGGGAGACCGGGTACCGGGGAGCTGTTTTTT. The V call is TRBV5-1, the J call TRBJ2-2, with D perhaps TRBD2 (6 bases). The V end was cut by 1 base, the J end by 5 bases, with 18 bases between. The V gene's germline CDR1 is SGHRS and CDR2 YFSETQ. CDR3 size: 17 residues. Using reference TRBV5-1 and TRBJ2-2 for the parts outside the CDR3, the full variable domain is KAGVTQTPRYLIKTRGQQVTLSCSPISGHRSVSWYQQTPGQGLQFLFEYFSETQRNKGNFPGRFSGRQFSNSRSEMNVSTLELGDSALYLCASSLLLGRPGTGELFFGEGSRLTVL.

The chain carries TRBV20-1 and TRBJ2-7; a weak D match, TRBD1 (6 bases). Germline CDR1 reads DFQATT; CDR2 reads SNEGSKA (reference sequence). CDR3 length: 12 residues. V shed 5 bases and J shed 3 bases, with 11 bases lying between them. CDR3 DNA: TGCAGTGCTGCGAAACAGGGCTACGAGCAGTACTTC. Protein sequence: CSAAKQGYEQYF.

The rearrangement joins TRBV20-1 to TRBJ2-2; 7 bases fit TRBD1. Losses at the gene ends were 0 bases for V and 6 bases for J; bases not matched to a gene: 10. CDR3 length equals 16 residues. Germline CDR1 reads DFQATT; CDR2 reads SNEGSKA (reference sequence). CDR3 bases: TGCAGTGCTAGAGATCTGACCGGGACAGTGGCCGGGGAGCTGTTTTTT. Its protein is CSARDLTGTVAGELFF.

The sample holds one count of this clonotype. The V call is TRBV20-1, the J call TRBJ2-1; D unclear. Germline CDR1 and CDR2: DFQATT and SNEGSKA (reference sequence). With 5 bases removed from V and 7 bases from J, the gap between germline ends came to 12 bases. The CDR3 contains 12 residues. The CDR3 DNA sequence: TGCAGTGCTTTACTGGATGTAAATGAGCAGTTCTTC. Translation: CSALLDVNEQFF.

In this sample, this clonotype turned up once. One end of the junction fails to match germline, which may point to a read error. The chain joins TRBV5-1 to TRBJ2-7, with D perhaps matching TRBD2 (5 bases). This CDR3 is 14 amino acids long. CDR1 is SGHRS and CDR2 is YFSETQ in the germline V gene. In DNA, the CDR3 is TGTGCCAGCAGCTTAACGGGATCCGTTTACGAGCAGTACTTC. Translation gives CASSLTGSVYEQYF.

This sequence joins TRBV19 and TRBJ2-7; 8 bases align to TRBD1. CDR3 length: 14 residues. Germline V gives CDR1 LNHDA, CDR2 SQIVND (reference sequence). V lost 9 bases and J lost 2; bases outside the gene matches: 9. CDR3 in amino acids: CASHAGTGPYEQYF. For the CDR3, the DNA is TGTGCCAGCCATGCCGGGACAGGCCCCTACGAGCAGTACTTC.

The V gene is TRBV19, the J gene TRBJ2-3; no definite D call. Germline V CDR1 and CDR2: LNHDA, SQIVND (reference sequence). The CDR3 is 13 amino acids. Trimming pared 1 base from V and 6 bases from J, leaving 8 bases between. The CDR3 coding sequence is TGTGCCAGTAGTATAGGTTTGGTCGATACGCAGTATTTT. Protein sequence: CASSIGLVDTQYF.

In this sample, this clonotype turned up many times. The chain employs TRBV11-3 and TRBJ2-5, with 12 bases aligning to TRBD1. From germline, CDR1 is SGHNT and CDR2 YENEEA. V shed 5 bases and J 5 bases; nucleotides not matched to a gene: 9. The CDR3 has 16 amino acids. DNA of the CDR3: TGTGCCAGCAGCCCTATTGGGACAGGGGGCGCGGAGACCCAGTACTTC. Translation: CASSPIGTGGAETQYF.

This clonotype was counted many times. J is TRBJ1-5 and V is TRBV7-8; D may be TRBD1 (6 bases). The CDR3 loop spans 16 amino acids. Looked up from germline, CDR1 is SGHVS and CDR2 is FQNEAQ. With 1 base removed from V and 6 bases from J, the gap between germline ends came to 16 bases. CDR3 bases: TGTGCCAGCAGCTTAGGGGCAGGGGCCAGTGTTCAGCCCCAGCATTTT. Amino acids: CASSLGAGASVQPQHF.

This clonotype was counted many times. The CDR3 reads CASNGRAGSTTDTQYF. The CDR3 DNA follows: TGTGCCAGCAACGGACGAGCGGGGAGTACCACAGATACGCAGTATTTT. The chain has TRBV9 and TRBJ2-3; 7 nucleotides line up with TRBD2. V was clipped by 6 bases and J by 2 bases; unmatched bases: 12. The CDR3 covers 16 residues. Per germline, CDR1 SGDLS and CDR2 YYNGEE.

In its sample, this clonotype was seen a few times. The chain links TRBV29-1 to TRBJ2-1; no clear D gene. Germline V CDR1 and CDR2: SQVTM, ANQGSEA. CDR3 length: 13 residues. V lost 0 bases and J 4 bases, leaving 7 bases between the germline ends. DNA for the CDR3: TGCAGCGTTGAAGATGGCCGGTACAATGAGCAGTTCTTC. Translation gives CSVEDGRYNEQFF.

The chain recombines TRBV5-1 with TRBJ1-4, with a weak D call TRBD1 (5 bases). The CDR3 consists of 13 residues. Deletions cut 1 base from V and 7 bases from J, with 8 bases between. Germline V CDR1 and CDR2: SGHRS, YFSETQ. CDR3 amino acids: CASSLFGTEKLFF. DNA for the CDR3: TGCGCCAGCAGCTTGTTTGGGACTGAAAAACTGTTTTTT.

Comment on this clonotype: A much larger clone lies one base from this, so it may be a read error. The CDR3 spells CASSPFAGEGAVELFF. The CDR3 DNA sequence: TGTGCCAGCAGCCCCTTCGCGGGGGAGGGCGCCGTGGAGCTGTTTTTT. The rearrangement joins TRBV5-5 to TRBJ2-2; TRBD2 aligns across 7 bases. V was clipped by 4 bases and J by 10 bases; unmatched bases: 16. The CDR3 is 16 residues long. Germline V gives CDR1 SGHKS, CDR2 YYEKEE (reference sequence).